This T cell receptor beta chain was documented in a study of spatial heterogeneity in lung cancer. On the study more broadly: Where they were available, follow-up PBMC samples were sequenced, at a median of about two years after resection. The study observed each unique TCR and UMI combination more than ten times on average in raw reads.

V trimming: 5 bases; J trimming: 2 bases; junction bases outside the gene matches: 5. Germline-derived CDR1 and CDR2 are MNHEY and SVGEGT. The CDR3 loop spans 15 amino acids. Study-level findings and limits: Follow-up blood showed ubiquitous expanded tumor TCRs less than blood at resection did.

This clonotype was seen many times. The antigen remains unidentified. Time point meaning: blood at routine non-recurrence follow-up after resection. In each case, whole RNA from tumor, nontumor lung or frozen PBMC was sequenced unsorted. Via MiXCR, TCRdb re-called the 5' RACE reads, giving one row per CDR3 protein. The sample consists of around 100,000 distinct CDR3 sequences, 10% to 13% of them appearing once. This material consisted of PBMCs, taken at follow-up. The sequence derives from a female donor with early-stage non-small cell lung cancer. The rearrangement joins TRBV6-2 or TRBV6-3 to TRBJ2-1; 8 positions match TRBD2. The DNA for the CDR3 is TGTGCCAGCAGTACCAGACTAGCGACCTACAATGAGCAGTTCTTC. It encodes CASSTRLATYNEQFF.